This TCR beta chain came from a study of control samples from healthy donors and cancer patients. The V gene lost 5 bases and the J gene lost 1 base, with 14 bases spanning the gap. The V gene's germline CDR1 is MDHEN and CDR2 SYDVKM. This CDR3 has 15 amino acids. Sequencing used immunoSEQ multiplex PCR; TCRdb keeps in-frame clones, though not all of them. In the table there are over 100,000 clones, roughly 84% of which are singletons. The chain couples TRBV28 to TRBJ1-1; possible D gene TRBD1, 5 bases. The TCR originated in a man aged 45-65 years in good health. The specimen sequenced was blood. CDR3 bases: TGTGCCAGCAGTCGAGCAGGGTTTAGGAACACTGAAGCTTTCTTT. Protein product: CASSRAGFRNTEAFF.